Shown below are 9 T cell receptor beta chains from a single sample sequenced in a study of follicular helper T cells after annual influenza vaccination. The sample's time point: 2015-2016 season, 7 days after influenza vaccination. Data came from immunoSEQ multiplex PCR; TCRdb stores just in-frame clones and leaves some out. The sample records approximately 1,500 clones, more than 60% being singletons. The sequences come from CXCR5+ CD38+ circulating T follicular helper cells from blood, collected 7 days after influenza vaccination. Stated subset: circulating Tfh, non-naive CD4+CXCR5+PD-1+ (ICOS+CD38+ or ICOS-CD38-). The receptors originated from an adult who received the influenza vaccine.

This sequence joins TRBV28 and TRBJ1-1; TRBD1 aligns across 7 bases. V shed 5 bases and J 7 bases; nucleotides not matched to a gene: 16. The CDR3 sequence is 16 residues long. In germline, CDR1 is MDHEN, CDR2 SYDVKM. The CDR3 nucleotides are TGTGCCAGCAGTCCCCTCCGTAGGACAGGCAGACTTGAAGCTTTCTTT. This encodes CASSPLRRTGRLEAFF.

This clone was seen a few times. V is TRBV5-1 and J is TRBJ2-7; D might be TRBD1 (6 bases). V lost 0 bases and J 5 bases, leaving 12 bases between the germline ends. CDR3 length equals 14 residues. CDR1 is SGHRS and CDR2 is YFSETQ in the germline V gene. CDR3 DNA sequence: TGCGCCAGCAGCTTGGGCTGGGGGCGGGACGAGCAGTACTTC. Protein product: CASSLGWGRDEQYF.

This clone is deemed large. The CDR3 coding sequence is TGTGCCAGTAGTGCATACGAGCGACCCAATGAGCAGTTCTTC. It codes for CASSAYERPNEQFF. The chain carries TRBV19 and TRBJ2-1; D remains unclear. With 5 bases removed from V and 6 bases from J, the gap between germline ends came to 14 bases. This CDR3 comprises 14 residues. Looked up from germline, CDR1 is LNHDA and CDR2 is SQIVND (reference sequence).

V gene TRBV2 combines with J gene TRBJ1-4, with TRBD1 matching 7 bases. CDR1 SNHLY and CDR2 FYNNEI come from the germline V gene. CDR3 length equals 13 residues. V shed 6 bases and J 6 bases; nucleotides not matched to a gene: 4. CDR3 sequence: CASRQGTDEKLFF. The CDR3 DNA follows: TGTGCCAGCAGGCAGGGGACAGATGAAAAACTGTTTTTT.

The chain has TRBV9 and TRBJ2-1, with D possibly being TRBD2 (5 bases). Trimming cost V 0 bases and J 4 bases, with 5 bases left between them. Germline V lookup: CDR1 SGDLS, CDR2 YYNGEE. The CDR3 spans 13 residues. The CDR3 DNA follows: TGTGCCAGCAGCGTAGGGGAGTACAATGAGCAGTTCTTC. Its translation: CASSVGEYNEQFF.

This clone was counted a few times. The CDR3: CASGGYNEQFF. CDR3 sequence (DNA): TGCGCCAGCGGTGGCTACAATGAGCAGTTCTTC. V and J are TRBV10-1 and TRBJ2-1; D remains unclear. V lost 8 bases to trimming and J lost 3 bases, with 5 bases between them. There are 11 residues in the CDR3. CDR1 and CDR2 from the germline V gene are WNHNN and SYGVQD (reference sequence).

This clone is deemed large. The rearrangement joins TRBV19 to TRBJ1-5; a possible D gene is TRBD1 (5 bases). Trimming stripped 3 bases from V and 5 bases from J, with 14 bases between. This CDR3 is built from 15 residues. Germline V gives CDR1 LNHDA, CDR2 SQIVND (reference sequence). CDR3 nucleotide sequence: TGTGCCAGTAGTATCACAGGACGGGACCATCAGCCCCAGCATTTT. This codes for CASSITGRDHQPQHF.

V usage is TRBV25-1 and J usage is TRBJ1-4; a weak D match, TRBD1 (5 bases). The V end was cut by 8 bases, the J end by 7 bases, with 29 bases between. The CDR3 is 18 amino acids. Germline CDR1 and CDR2: MGHDK and SYGVNS. The CDR3 DNA follows: TGTGCCAGCCCCCCCCGGAGGGGTCGGATGGTGGTACGTGAAAAACTGTTTTTT. This codes for CASPPRRGRMVVREKLFF.

The V call is TRBV27, the J call TRBJ2-4; 12 bases agree with TRBD2. The junction had 8 bases not matched to a gene; V was cut back by 7 bases and J by 7 bases. Germline V gene lookup returns CDR1 MNHEY and CDR2 SMNVEV (reference sequence). The CDR3 has 15 residues. As DNA, the CDR3 is TGTGCCAGCATAGATCGACTAGCGGGAGTTAACATTCAGTACTTC. Protein product: CASIDRLAGVNIQYF.